The rows below give T cell receptor beta chains drawn from one sample of a study of cytomegalovirus exposure and HLA in healthy donors. The table came from immunoSEQ multiplex PCR; TCRdb's copy has only in-frame clones and leaves some out. The sample has about 160,000 clones, 60% to 75% seen once. Source material: PBMCs. The receptors were sampled from a woman aged 50 to 65 in good health and CMV-seropositive. Each CDR3 is given with its conserved first and last residue. The D gene is left open where the match is weak. Clone size is given for some rows only: seen once, a few or many times, or a class if the clone is expanded.

TRBD1 | TRBJ1-2 | TRBV6-5 | once | TGTGCCAGCAGTTGGGGACAGGGCAGGGGCTACACCTTC | CASSWGQGRGYTF
. | TRBJ1-5 | TRBV2 | . | TGTGCCAGCAGTGACAGATTCTCCCAGCCCCAGCATTTT | CASSDRFSQPQHF
TRBD1 | TRBJ1-4 | TRBV19 | . | TGTGCCAGTAGGCTGGGACAGGATAATGAAAAACTGTTTTTT | CASRLGQDNEKLFF
TRBD2 | TRBJ2-3 | TRBV4-2 | once | TGTGCCAGCAGCCAAGCGGCGGGGGGTACCACAGATACGCAGTATTTT | CASSQAAGGTTDTQYF
TRBD1 | TRBJ1-1 | TRBV5-5 | . | TGTGCCAGCAGCCGAAACAGGGGAGGAACTGAAGCTTTCTTT | CASSRNRGGTEAFF
TRBD1 | TRBJ1-1 | TRBV5-6 | . | TGTGCCAGCAGCTTGGGTGACAGGGATACTGAAGCTTTCTTT | CASSLGDRDTEAFF
TRBD1 | TRBJ2-7 | TRBV5-4 | . | TGTGCCAGCAGCTGGACAGGATCTTCGGACGAGCAGTACTTC | CASSWTGSSDEQYF
. | TRBJ1-5 | TRBV4-1 | few | TGCGCCAGCAGCTTATCTGTTTCTTACTTCAATCAGCCCCAGCATTTT | CASSLSVSYFNQPQHF
TRBD1 | TRBJ1-1 | TRBV5-5 | few | TGTGCCAGCAGCACGACAGGGGGCGGGGGACTAGAAGCTTTCTTT | CASSTTGGGGLEAFF
TRBD1 | TRBJ1-1 | TRBV19 | . | TGTGCCAGCTCGAGGGGGCCTAACACTGAAGCTTTCTTT | CASSRGPNTEAFF
. | TRBJ1-1 | TRBV2 | . | TGTGCCAGCAGTTCTCTGGGGGGGAACACTGAAGCTTTCTTT | CASSSLGGNTEAFF
. | TRBJ1-2 | TRBV2 | . | TGTGCCAGCGTCAGGGCCGGGCTAGACTATGGCTACACCTTC | CASVRAGLDYGYTF
. | TRBJ1-5 | TRBV10-2 | few | TGCGCCAGCAGTGAGATGAGAAATAGCAATCAGCCCCAGCATTTT | CASSEMRNSNQPQHF
. | TRBJ1-1 | TRBV2 | . | TGTGCCAGCAGTGAAGAGAGGATTGAAGCTTTCTTT | CASSEERIEAFF
. | TRBJ1-6 | TRBV2 | few | TGTGCCAGCAGTTCGCTACAGGGTAATTCACCCCTCCACTTT | CASSSLQGNSPLHF
. | TRBJ1-1 | TRBV5-6 | few | TGTGCCAGCAGCTACCCGTCGGTTTCGAACACTGAAGCTTTCTTT | CASSYPSVSNTEAFF
TRBD1 | TRBJ1-2 | TRBV19 | . | TGTGCCAGTAGTAGTCTGGGACAGGGCACGGCTGACTATGGCTACACCTTC | CASSSLGQGTADYGYTF
. | TRBJ1-2 | TRBV5-1 | . | TGCGCCAGCAGCTTGGGACCAGGGTTTGGCTACACCTTC | CASSLGPGFGYTF
. | TRBJ2-5 | TRBV6-5 | . | TGTGCCAGCAGTGAATTGGCAGGGGAAGAGACCCAGTACTTC | CASSELAGEETQYF
. | TRBJ1-4 | TRBV5-6 | . | TGTGCCGGCAGCACTACGGGGGCAACTAATGAAAAACTGTTTTTT | CAGSTTGATNEKLFF
. | TRBJ1-4 | TRBV6-6 | few | TGTGCCAGCAGGAAAACAGGGAATGAAAAACTGTTTTTT | CASRKTGNEKLFF
TRBD1 | TRBJ1-6 | TRBV12-5 | . | TGTGCTAGTGGTTTGGTAGAGGGACAGGGCCACTATAATTCACCCCTCCACTTT | CASGLVEGQGHYNSPLHF
TRBD2 | TRBJ2-5 | TRBV9 | few | TGTGCCAGCAGCCGGACTAGCGGCCGGGGGGAGACCCAGTACTTC | CASSRTSGRGETQYF
. | TRBJ1-2 | TRBV30 | few | TGTGCCTGGAGTGTACGGGGGGGCTCTGGCTATGGCTACACCTTC | CAWSVRGGSGYGYTF
. | TRBJ2-7 | TRBV7-9 | . | TGTGCCAGCCGCCGCGAATTGAACCTAGGCGGCGAGCAGTACTTC | CASRRELNLGGEQYF
TRBD1 | TRBJ1-1 | TRBV5-1 | . | TGCGCCAGCAGCAGGGACAGCGGAGAAGCTTTCTTT | CASSRDSGEAFF
. | TRBJ1-3 | TRBV7-2 | . | TGTGCCAGCAGCCCGGGACATACAATACCCTCTGGAAACACCATATATTTT | CASSPGHTIPSGNTIYF
. | TRBJ1-6 | TRBV7-7 | . | TGTGCCAGCAGCTTAGTGTTAAATTCACCCCTCCACTTT | CASSLVLNSPLHF
. | TRBJ2-1 | TRBV11-3 | . | TGTGCCAGCAGTTCGACCCGGGCAGGGAAGCAGTTCTTC | CASSSTRAGKQFF
. | TRBJ2-3 | TRBV5-1 | . | TGCGCCAGCAGCGACGGGAGCACAGATACGCAGTATTTT | CASSDGSTDTQYF
TRBD1 | TRBJ1-5 | TRBV4-1 | . | TGCGCCAGCAGCCAAGGATTATTACAGGGGGGGGGCAATCAGCCCCAGCATTTT | CASSQGLLQGGGNQPQHF
TRBD2 | TRBJ2-1 | TRBV9 | . | TGTGCCAGCAGCCCCGGGACTAGCGGGGGAACTGAGCAGTTCTTC | CASSPGTSGGTEQFF
. | TRBJ1-2 | TRBV5-1 | . | TGCGCCAGCAGCTTGGTGTCGACAGATAATGGCTACACCTTC | CASSLVSTDNGYTF
TRBD1 | TRBJ1-2 | TRBV9 | . | TGTGCCAGCAGCGCCGGGACAGGGGAGGATGGCTACACCTTC | CASSAGTGEDGYTF
. | TRBJ2-5 | TRBV4-1 | . | TGCGCCAGCAGCCATGTCAACCAAGAGACCCAGTACTTC | CASSHVNQETQYF
. | TRBJ2-7 | TRBV29-1 | . | TGCAGCGTCCTGCAAGGGGGGGGCTACGAGCAGTACTTC | CSVLQGGGYEQYF
. | TRBJ2-1 | TRBV9 | few | TGTGCCAGCAGCGCAACAGGGCGCTTCGTGAATGAGCAGTTCTTC | CASSATGRFVNEQFF
TRBD1 | TRBJ2-5 | TRBV5-1 | once | TGCGCCAGCAGCCCTGGGACAGGGAGAGAGACCCAGTACTTC | CASSPGTGRETQYF
. | TRBJ1-4 | TRBV15 | . | TGTGCCACCAGCAGAGATGGCCGGGTATATGAAAAACTGTTTTTT | CATSRDGRVYEKLFF
TRBD1 | TRBJ2-7 | TRBV30 | . | TGTGCCTGGAGCAGACAGGGGGCAGGAGAGCAGTACTTC | CAWSRQGAGEQYF
. | TRBJ1-2 | TRBV30 | . | TGTGCCTGGACCAGACGCCCAGGGGAGTCCTATGGCTACACCTTC | CAWTRRPGESYGYTF
. | TRBJ1-1 | TRBV10-2 | few | TGCGCCAGCAGCAGGGGAACCACTGAAGCTTTCTTT | CASSRGTTEAFF
. | TRBJ2-7 | TRBV15 | . | TGTGCCACCAGCAGAGATCCCCAGGCCTCCTCCTACGAGCAGTACTTC | CATSRDPQASSYEQYF
. | TRBJ1-1 | TRBV27 | . | TGTGCCAGCAGTATTGGGCAGAACACTGAAGCTTTCTTT | CASSIGQNTEAFF
. | TRBJ2-3 | TRBV5-1 | . | TGCGCCAGCAGCCAGGACTCGAGCACAGATACGCAGTATTTT | CASSQDSSTDTQYF
. | TRBJ2-1 | TRBV7-8 | . | TGTGCCAGCAGCTCGGACGGGACACCATACAATGAGCAGTTCTTC | CASSSDGTPYNEQFF
TRBD2 | TRBJ2-2 | TRBV5-1 | . | TGCGCCAGCAGCTTGTGGTCCGGGGCTAGCGGGACCGCGGAGCTGTTTTTT | CASSLWSGASGTAELFF
TRBD1 | TRBJ1-5 | TRBV5-6 | . | TGTGCCAGCAGCATACAGGGGGGTGGCAATCAGCCCCAGCATTTT | CASSIQGGGNQPQHF
TRBD1 | TRBJ1-1 | TRBV2 | . | TGTGCCAGCAGTGGAGCAGGGGGCAGTCTCACTGAAGCTTTCTTT | CASSGAGGSLTEAFF
. | TRBJ1-5 | TRBV20-1 | . | TGCAGTGCGGGGGGTGGACGGCCCCAGCATTTT | CSAGGGRPQHF
TRBD1 | TRBJ1-4 | TRBV2 | . | TGTGCCAGCAGCCCACAGGGGGCTAGAACTAATGAAAAACTGTTTTTT | CASSPQGARTNEKLFF